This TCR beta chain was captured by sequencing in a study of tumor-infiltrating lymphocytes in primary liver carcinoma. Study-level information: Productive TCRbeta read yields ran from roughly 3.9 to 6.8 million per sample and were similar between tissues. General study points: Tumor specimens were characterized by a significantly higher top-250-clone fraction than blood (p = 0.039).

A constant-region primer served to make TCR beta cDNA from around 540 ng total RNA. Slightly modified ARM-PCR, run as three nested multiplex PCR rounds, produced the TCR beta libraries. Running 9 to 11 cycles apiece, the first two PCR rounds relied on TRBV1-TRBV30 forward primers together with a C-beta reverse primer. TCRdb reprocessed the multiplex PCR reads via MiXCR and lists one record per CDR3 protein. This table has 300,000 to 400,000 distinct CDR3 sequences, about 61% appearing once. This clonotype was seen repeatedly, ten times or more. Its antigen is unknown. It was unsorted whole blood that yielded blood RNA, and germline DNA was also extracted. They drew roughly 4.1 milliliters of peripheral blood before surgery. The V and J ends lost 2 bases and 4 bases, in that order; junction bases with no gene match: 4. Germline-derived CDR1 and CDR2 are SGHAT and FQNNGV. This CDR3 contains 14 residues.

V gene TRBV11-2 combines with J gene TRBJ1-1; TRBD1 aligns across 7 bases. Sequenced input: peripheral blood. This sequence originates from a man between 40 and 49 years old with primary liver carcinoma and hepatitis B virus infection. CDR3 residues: CASSLQTGVTEAFF. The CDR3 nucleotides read TGTGCCAGCAGCTTACAAACAGGGGTCACTGAAGCTTTCTTT.